This entry lists 3 T cell receptor beta chains sequenced from one sample in a study of cytotoxic CD8 clonotypes in ibrutinib-treated CLL. Profiling relied on immunoSEQ multiplex PCR, and the TCRdb table lists in-frame clones only, not all of them. The sample carries some 150,000 clones, about 70% recorded once. The input for sequencing was PBMCs, taken after 24 months of ibrutinib treatment. The receptor source for this set is a human donor with chronic lymphocytic leukemia.

About this clone itself: This sample also contains other DNA sequences that code for the same CDR3. The V call is TRBV9, the J call TRBJ2-1; D is possibly TRBD2 (7 bases). The V end was cut by 2 bases, the J end by 8 bases, with 11 bases between. The CDR3 runs to 13 residues. Germline V gene sequence: CDR1 SGDLS, CDR2 YYNGEE. CDR3 protein: CASSVWGGDEQFF. In DNA form, the CDR3 reads TGTGCCAGCAGCGTCTGGGGGGGCGATGAGCAGTTCTTC. The full variable domain, completed using reference TRBV9 and TRBJ2-1, is DSGVTQTPKHLITATGQRVTLRCSPRSGDLSVYWYQQSLDQGLQFLIQYYNGEERAKGNILERFSAQQFPDLHSELNLSSLELGDSALYFCASSVWGGDEQFFGPGTRLTVL.

The chain has TRBV6-6 and TRBJ1-2; 10 positions agree with TRBD1. In germline, CDR1 is MNHNY, CDR2 SVGAGI (reference sequence). The CDR3 has 14 amino acids. V dropped 7 bases and J dropped 8; count of bases not matched to a gene: 10. This chain's CDR3 is CASIDAGQGRGYTF. CDR3 sequence (DNA): TGTGCCAGCATCGACGCGGGACAGGGGAGGGGCTACACCTTC.

The chain combines TRBV2 with TRBJ2-2; TRBD1 aligns across 9 bases. J lost 6 bases, V lost 7 bases, and 6 bases had no gene match. Germline V gene data show CDR1 as SNHLY and CDR2 as FYNNEI. This CDR3 is built from 14 residues. In DNA form, the CDR3 reads TGTGCCAGCACCGGGACAGGGTGGGCCGGGGAGCTGTTTTTT. This sequence encodes CASTGTGWAGELFF.